This TCR beta chain was identified in a study of OX40 agonist ivuxolimab in advanced cancers. Whole-study results and caveats: Low normalized clonal expansion also occurred in some nonresponding patients.

Profiling relied on immunoSEQ multiplex PCR, and the TCRdb table lists in-frame clones only, not all of them. The sample shows about 64,000 clones, approximately 90% of them seen only once. Germline V gene data show CDR1 as LNHDA and CDR2 as SQIVND (reference sequence). The CDR3 is 12 amino acids. Trimming cost V 4 bases and J 2 bases, with 4 bases left between them. To note about this clone: Antigen specificity is unknown.

The source of this sequence is an adult with an advanced solid tumor such as melanoma, head and neck, liver or kidney cancer. The sequences come from CD4+ or CD8+ T cells sorted from blood, collected in a trial of the OX40 agonist ivuxolimab. This chain joins TRBV19 and TRBJ2-3; the D is unclear. In DNA, the CDR3 is TGTGCCAGTAGTACCACCACAGATACGCAGTATTTT. Translated: CASSTTTDTQYF.